The 18 T cell receptor beta chains listed next were all sequenced from one sample in a study of blood T cell repertoires in COVID-19. Clones were read by immunoSEQ multiplex PCR, and TCRdb kept only the in-frame ones, dropping some. Here the sample spans about 370,000 clones, more than 80% being singletons. The sequencing input was peripheral blood. The receptor set was obtained from a woman aged 25 to 39 with COVID-19, enrolled during active disease.

V is TRBV5-8 and J is TRBJ1-2; 7 bases are a match to TRBD1. The germline CDR1 and CDR2 sequences are SGHTS and YDEGEE. The CDR3 has 15 residues. Trimming cost V 3 bases and J 2 bases; bases outside gene matches: 7. The DNA for the CDR3 is TGTGCCAGCAGCTATTCGGACAGGCCAAACTATGGCTACACCTTC. It codes for CASSYSDRPNYGYTF.

V is TRBV9 and J is TRBJ1-2, with D unclear. V was clipped by 3 bases and J by 2 bases, with 2 bases between them. Germline assignment: CDR1 SGDLS and CDR2 YYNGEE. The CDR3 is 11 amino acids. This CDR3 reads CASSANYGYTF. CDR3 sequence (DNA): TGTGCCAGCAGCGCAAACTATGGCTACACCTTC. Full variable domain (outside the CDR3, taken from reference TRBV9 and TRBJ1-2): DSGVTQTPKHLITATGQRVTLRCSPRSGDLSVYWYQQSLDQGLQFLIQYYNGEERAKGNILERFSAQQFPDLHSELNLSSLELGDSALYFCASSANYGYTFGSGTRLTVV.

The chain uses TRBV6-1 and TRBJ1-4; D is unresolved. The CDR3 spans 16 residues. V lost 4 bases to trimming and J lost 0 bases, with 12 bases between them. Germline assignment: CDR1 MNHNS and CDR2 SASEGT. For the CDR3, the DNA is TGTGCCAGCAGTGGCGGCAGCCATGCAACTAATGAAAAACTGTTTTTT. This sequence encodes CASSGGSHATNEKLFF.

This clone was detected only once. The J gene is TRBJ2-2, the V gene TRBV2; 7 nucleotides match TRBD2. The trim removed 2 bases at V and 0 bases at J, leaving 3 bases unmatched. In germline, CDR1 is SNHLY, CDR2 FYNNEI. There are 16 residues in the CDR3. CDR3 DNA: TGTGCCAGCAGTGAACTCGGGGGGACGAACACCGGGGAGCTGTTTTTT. It encodes CASSELGGTNTGELFF.

The chain couples TRBV7-9 to TRBJ2-1, with D unresolved. In germline, CDR1 is SEHNR, CDR2 FQNEAQ (reference sequence). V was trimmed by 1 base and J by 0 bases, leaving 10 bases between them. The CDR3 runs 16 residues. The CDR3 DNA is TGTGCCAGCAGCTTAGGAGGCCAGAGCTCCTACAATGAGCAGTTCTTC. This encodes CASSLGGQSSYNEQFF.

The chain carries TRBV19 and TRBJ1-1; 7 bases line up with TRBD1. V lost 9 bases and J lost 0; bases outside the gene matches: 7. Germline loops: CDR1 LNHDA, CDR2 SQIVND (reference sequence). CDR3 length equals 14 residues. CDR3 bases: TGTGCCAGCAGACGGGGACAGATGAACACTGAAGCTTTCTTT. Encoded protein: CASRRGQMNTEAFF.

The V gene is TRBV27, the J gene TRBJ2-1; TRBD1 agrees at 9 bases. The J segment lost 4 bases and the V segment lost 3 bases, leaving 4 bases of the junction unmatched. The germline V gene has CDR1 MNHEY and CDR2 SMNVEV (reference sequence). This CDR3 has 15 residues. CDR3 nucleotide sequence: TGTGCCAGCAGTTTCAGAGACAGGGGGTACAATGAGCAGTTCTTC. It is translated as CASSFRDRGYNEQFF.

The genes are TRBV7-9 and TRBJ2-5; D uncertain. V gave up 5 bases and J gave up 2 bases, with 9 bases separating them. CDR3 size: 13 residues. Germline lookup yields CDR1 SEHNR and CDR2 FQNEAQ (reference sequence). CDR3 residues: CASSQTPQETQYF. The CDR3 coding sequence is TGTGCCAGCAGCCAAACACCTCAAGAGACCCAGTACTTC.

This clone was picked up one time. This rearrangement joins TRBV5-1 to TRBJ2-7, with TRBD1 as a possible D gene (8 bases). Germline-derived CDR1 and CDR2 are SGHRS and YFSETQ. Between the trimmed V and J ends, which lost 0 bases and 5 bases, there was a span of 12 bases. This CDR3 is built from 14 residues. The DNA for the CDR3 is TGCGCCAGCAGCTTGGACAGGGGGGGCAACGAGCAGTACTTC. Its translation: CASSLDRGGNEQYF.

In its sample, this clone was seen a few times. The chain couples TRBV7-9 to TRBJ1-2; tentatively, D is TRBD1 (5 bases). Trimming took off 3 bases at V and 1 base at J, with 12 bases between the two ends. CDR1 SEHNR and CDR2 FQNEAQ come from the germline V gene (reference sequence). This CDR3 is built from 15 residues. In DNA form, the CDR3 reads TGTGCCAGCAGCTTGGGGGGGAACGGTAACTATGGCTACACCTTC. It codes for CASSLGGNGNYGYTF.

The chain is built from TRBV28 and TRBJ2-1; 13 bases line up with TRBD2. This CDR3 spans 18 amino acids. Germline V lookup: CDR1 MDHEN, CDR2 SYDVKM. Unmatched junction bases numbered 8, after V lost 4 bases and J lost 2 bases. This CDR3 is CASSSRTSGSYTYNEQFF. DNA of the CDR3: TGTGCCAGCAGTTCCCGGACTAGCGGGAGCTATACCTACAATGAGCAGTTCTTC.

This clone was picked up a small number of times. This chain connects TRBV10-3 to TRBJ2-2, with D possibly being TRBD1 (8 bases). CDR1 and CDR2 (germline): ENHRY, SYGVKD. Trimming shortened V by 8 bases and J by 3 bases, and 13 bases separated the two germline ends. This CDR3 region has 14 residues. This CDR3 reads CAIQGAGDTGELFF. Here the CDR3 DNA reads TGTGCCATCCAGGGGGCGGGGGACACCGGGGAGCTGTTTTTT.

V is TRBV11-3 and J is TRBJ2-1, with 8 bases identical to TRBD2. V lost 4 bases and J lost 3; bases outside the gene matches: 8. The germline CDR1 and CDR2 sequences are SGHNT and YENEEA. The CDR3 has 16 amino acids. The CDR3 DNA follows: TGTGCCAGCAGCTGGGAGACTAGCGAGTACTACAATGAGCAGTTCTTC. This translates into CASSWETSEYYNEQFF.

This chain links TRBV5-5 with TRBJ2-7; weak D call: TRBD1 (5 bases). V was cut by 4 bases and J by 0 bases, with 14 bases left in between. This CDR3 region has 15 residues. Germline CDR1 is SGHKS and CDR2 is YYEKEE (reference sequence). The CDR3 DNA sequence: TGTGCCAGCAGCGCGGCCCCGACAGTCTCCTACGAGCAGTACGTC. Protein product: CASSAAPTVSYEQYV.

The J gene is TRBJ1-1, the V gene TRBV6-2 or TRBV6-3; TRBD1 matches 9 bases. The CDR3 consists of 14 residues. V gave up 0 bases and J gave up 8 bases; unmatched junction bases: 4. Per the germline V gene, CDR1 is MNHEY and CDR2 is SVGEGT. DNA of the CDR3: TGTGCCAGCAGTTACTCGGGGACAGGGCGGGAAGCTTTCTTT. It specifies CASSYSGTGREAFF.

This CDR3 is CASSQDWTENGYTF. CDR3 coding DNA: TGTGCCAGCAGCCAAGATTGGACAGAGAATGGCTACACCTTC. The genes are TRBV4-2 and TRBJ1-2; tentatively, D is TRBD1 (6 bases). This CDR3 is 14 amino acids long. The ends were cut back, 0 bases at V and 6 bases at J, with 11 bases in the middle. Per the germline V gene, CDR1 is LGHNA and CDR2 is YNFKEQ.

V gene TRBV11-2 combines with J gene TRBJ1-1; TRBD1 matches 8 bases. The V and J ends lost 4 bases and 5 bases, in that order; junction bases with no gene match: 6. The germline CDR1 and CDR2 sequences are SGHAT and FQNNGV. The CDR3 covers 14 residues. CDR3 amino acids: CASSSFRGQTEAFF. The CDR3 bases are TGTGCCAGCAGCTCCTTCAGGGGGCAGACTGAAGCTTTCTTT.

The J gene is TRBJ2-7, the V gene TRBV6-2 or TRBV6-3; maybe TRBD1 (6 bases). Between the trimmed V and J ends, which lost 5 bases and 0 bases, there was a span of 29 bases. This CDR3 has 20 amino acids. CDR1 MNHEY and CDR2 SVGEGT come from the germline V gene. CDR3 protein: CASSGTTQWNKPQSSYEQYF. The DNA of the CDR3 is TGTGCCAGCAGTGGGACAACTCAGTGGAACAAACCCCAGAGCTCCTACGAGCAGTACTTC.